This T cell receptor beta chain stems from a study of T cells in Graves' hyperthyroidism and ophthalmopathy. Graves' hyperthyroidism without ophthalmopathy progression within 18 months was termed stable. Patients having uncontrolled infection, another autoimmune disease, pregnancy or lactation were not included. The diagnostic basis comprised clinical symptoms, serum thyroxine and TRAb, thyroid ultrasound and orbital computed tomography. This clonotype was observed at least ten times. What it binds is not known. Germline V CDR1 and CDR2: MNHNS, SASEGT. The CDR3 has 16 residues. The ends lost 0 bases at V and 3 bases at J; junction bases unmatched: 4. Study results and limitations: Model output signaled ophthalmopathy a median 6.5 months ahead of onset.

The CDR3 regions of TCR beta were amplified from RNA transcripts. A first-round RT-PCR of the TCR CDR3 used the HTBI primer set. One entry per CDR3 protein results from TCRdb running MiXCR on the multiplex PCR reads. The sample records roughly 380,000 distinct CDR3 sequences, around 14% being singletons. This sequence joins TRBV6-1 and TRBJ2-5, with 10 bases identical to TRBD2. The specimen was blood. This clonotype was obtained from a woman aged 60 to 75 with Graves' hyperthyroidism. The CDR3 loop is CASSEAWTSGEETQYF. The CDR3 DNA sequence: TGTGCCAGCAGTGAAGCTTGGACTAGCGGAGAAGAGACCCAGTACTTC.